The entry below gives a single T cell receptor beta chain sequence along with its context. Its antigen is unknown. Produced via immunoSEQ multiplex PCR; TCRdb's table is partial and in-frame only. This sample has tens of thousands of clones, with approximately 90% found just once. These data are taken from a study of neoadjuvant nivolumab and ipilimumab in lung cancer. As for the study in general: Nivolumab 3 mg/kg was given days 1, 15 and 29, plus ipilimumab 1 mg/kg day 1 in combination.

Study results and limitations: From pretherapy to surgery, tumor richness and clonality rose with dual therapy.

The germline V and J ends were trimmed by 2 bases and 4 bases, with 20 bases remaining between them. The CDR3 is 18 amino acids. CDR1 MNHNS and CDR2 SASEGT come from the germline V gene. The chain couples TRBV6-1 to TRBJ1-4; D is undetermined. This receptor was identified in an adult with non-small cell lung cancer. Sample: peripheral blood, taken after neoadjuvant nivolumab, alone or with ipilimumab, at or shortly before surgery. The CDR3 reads CASSEFKSDPNSNEKLFF. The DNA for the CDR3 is TGTGCCAGCAGTGAATTTAAATCCGACCCGAACAGTAATGAAAAACTGTTTTTT.